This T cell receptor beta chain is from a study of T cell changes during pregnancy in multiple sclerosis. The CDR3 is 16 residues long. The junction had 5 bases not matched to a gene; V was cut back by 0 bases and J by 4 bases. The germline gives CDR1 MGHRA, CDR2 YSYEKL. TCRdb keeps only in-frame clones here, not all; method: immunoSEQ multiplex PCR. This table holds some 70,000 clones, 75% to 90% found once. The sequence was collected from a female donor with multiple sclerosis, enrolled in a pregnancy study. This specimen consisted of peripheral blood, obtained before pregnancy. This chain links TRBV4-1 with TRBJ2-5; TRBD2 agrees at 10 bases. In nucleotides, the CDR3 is TGCGCCAGCAGCCAAGAACCAGCGGGGGGGCTAGAGACCCAGTACTTC. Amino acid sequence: CASSQEPAGGLETQYF.